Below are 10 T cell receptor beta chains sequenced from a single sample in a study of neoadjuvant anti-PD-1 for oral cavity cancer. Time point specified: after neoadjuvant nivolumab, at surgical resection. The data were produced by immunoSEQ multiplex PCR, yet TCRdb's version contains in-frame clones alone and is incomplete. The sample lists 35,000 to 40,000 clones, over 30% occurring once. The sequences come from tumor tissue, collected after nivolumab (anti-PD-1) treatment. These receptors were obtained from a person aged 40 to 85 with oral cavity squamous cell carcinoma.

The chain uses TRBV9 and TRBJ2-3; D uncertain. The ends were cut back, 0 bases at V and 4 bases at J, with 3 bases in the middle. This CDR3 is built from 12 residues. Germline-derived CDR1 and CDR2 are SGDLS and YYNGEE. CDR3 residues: CASSVESDTQYF. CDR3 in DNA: TGTGCCAGCAGCGTAGAATCAGATACGCAGTATTTT.

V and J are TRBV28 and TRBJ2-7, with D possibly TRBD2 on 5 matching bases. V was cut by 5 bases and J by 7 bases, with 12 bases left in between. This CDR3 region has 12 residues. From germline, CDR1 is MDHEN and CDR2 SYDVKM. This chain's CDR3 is CASSIDTGEQYF. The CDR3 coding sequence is TGTGCCAGCAGTATAGATACGGGGGAGCAGTACTTC. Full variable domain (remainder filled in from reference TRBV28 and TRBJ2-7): DVKVTQSSRYLVKRTGEKVFLECVQDMDHENMFWYRQDPGLGLRLIYFSYDVKMKEKGDIPEGYSVSREKKERFSLILESASTNQTSMYLCASSIDTGEQYFGPGTRLTVT.

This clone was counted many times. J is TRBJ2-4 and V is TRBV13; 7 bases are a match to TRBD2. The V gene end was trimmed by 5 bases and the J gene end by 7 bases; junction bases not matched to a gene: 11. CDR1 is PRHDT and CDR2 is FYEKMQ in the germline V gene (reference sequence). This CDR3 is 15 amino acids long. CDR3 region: CASSEPSGLGNIQYF. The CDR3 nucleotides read TGTGCCAGCAGCGAACCTAGCGGCCTGGGCAACATTCAGTACTTC. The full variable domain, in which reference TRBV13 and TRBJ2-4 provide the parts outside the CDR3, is AAGVIQSPRHLIKEKRETATLKCYPIPRHDTVYWYQQGPGQDPQFLISFYEKMQSDKGSIPDRFSAQQFSDYHSELNMSSLELGDSALYFCASSEPSGLGNIQYFGAGTRLSVL.

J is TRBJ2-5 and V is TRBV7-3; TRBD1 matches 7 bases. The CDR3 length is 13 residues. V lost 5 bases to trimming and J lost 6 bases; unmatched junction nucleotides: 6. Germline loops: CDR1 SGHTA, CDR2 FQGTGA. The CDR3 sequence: CASSPDRAKTQYF. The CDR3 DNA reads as TGTGCCAGCAGCCCTGACAGGGCGAAGACCCAGTACTTC. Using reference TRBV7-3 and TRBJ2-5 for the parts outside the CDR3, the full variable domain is GAGVSQTPSNKVTEKGKYVELRCDPISGHTALYWYRQSLGQGPEFLIYFQGTGAADDSGLPNDRFFAVRPEGSVSTLKIQRTERGDSAVYLCASSPDRAKTQYFGPGTRLLVL.

This CDR3 is CSAGQGKRFF. CDR3 nucleotide sequence: TGCAGTGCCGGACAGGGGAAGCGGTTCTTC. The chain joins TRBV20-1 to TRBJ2-1; 9 bases are a match to TRBD1. With 6 bases clipped from V and 15 bases from J, the junction kept 6 bases outside the gene matches. Germline V gene sequence: CDR1 DFQATT, CDR2 SNEGSKA (reference sequence). CDR3 length: 10 amino acids.

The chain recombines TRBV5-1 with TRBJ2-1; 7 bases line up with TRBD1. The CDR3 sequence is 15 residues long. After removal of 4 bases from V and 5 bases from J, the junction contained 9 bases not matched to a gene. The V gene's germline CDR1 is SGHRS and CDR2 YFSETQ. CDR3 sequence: CASSLGGQVNNEQFF. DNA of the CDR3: TGCGCCAGCAGCCTGGGCGGACAGGTTAACAATGAGCAGTTCTTC.

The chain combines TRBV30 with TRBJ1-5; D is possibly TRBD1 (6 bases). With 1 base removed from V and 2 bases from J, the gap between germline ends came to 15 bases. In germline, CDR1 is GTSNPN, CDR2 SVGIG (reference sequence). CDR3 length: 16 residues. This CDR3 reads CAWSDSTGIGNQPQHF. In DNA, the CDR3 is TGTGCCTGGAGTGATTCAACAGGGATTGGCAATCAGCCCCAGCATTTT.

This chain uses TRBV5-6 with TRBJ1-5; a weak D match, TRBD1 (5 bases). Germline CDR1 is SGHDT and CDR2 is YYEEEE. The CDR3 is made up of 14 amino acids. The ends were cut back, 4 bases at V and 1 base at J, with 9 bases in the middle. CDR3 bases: TGTGCCAGCAGCGACCGGGACAGCAATCAGCCCCAGCATTTT. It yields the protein CASSDRDSNQPQHF.

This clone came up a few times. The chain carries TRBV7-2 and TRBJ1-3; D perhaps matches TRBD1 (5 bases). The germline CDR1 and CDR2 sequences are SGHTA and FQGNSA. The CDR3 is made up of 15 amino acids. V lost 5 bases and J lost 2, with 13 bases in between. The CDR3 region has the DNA TGTGCCAGCAGCCTTAGGGGTGTCGCTGGAAACACCATATATTTT. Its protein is CASSLRGVAGNTIYF. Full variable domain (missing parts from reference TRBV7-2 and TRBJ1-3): GAGVSQSPSNKVTEKGKDVELRCDPISGHTALYWYRQSLGQGLEFLIYFQGNSAPDKSGLPSDRFSAERTGGSVSTLTIQRTQQEDSAVYLCASSLRGVAGNTIYFGEGSWLTVV.

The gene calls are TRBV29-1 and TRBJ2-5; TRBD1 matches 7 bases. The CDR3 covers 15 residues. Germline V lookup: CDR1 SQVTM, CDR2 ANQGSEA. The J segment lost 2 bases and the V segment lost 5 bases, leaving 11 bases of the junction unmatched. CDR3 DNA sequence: TGCAGCGTTCAAACAGGGGTCTCCCCACAAGAGACCCAGTACTTC. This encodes CSVQTGVSPQETQYF. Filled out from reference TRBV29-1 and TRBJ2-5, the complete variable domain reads SAVISQKPSRDICQRGTSLTIQCQVDSQVTMMFWYRQQPGQSLTLIATANQGSEATYESGFVIDKFPISRPNLTFSTLTVSNMSPEDSSIYLCSVQTGVSPQETQYFGPGTRLLVL.